The 29 T cell receptor beta chains given below trace back to one sample, sequenced in a study of T cell responses to AZD1222 COVID-19 vaccine. The assay was immunoSEQ multiplex PCR, and TCRdb's table has in-frame clones only and misses some. The data show around 160,000 clones, approximately 78% seen once. Sequences were derived from peripheral blood, sampled on day 0 of MenACWY control vaccination. Every receptor here comes from an adult in good health.

The V call is TRBV2, the J call TRBJ2-6; D ambiguous. This CDR3 has 12 residues. Per the germline V gene, CDR1 is SNHLY and CDR2 is FYNNEI. Trimming pared 9 bases from V and 0 bases from J, leaving 3 bases between. The CDR3 bases are TGTGCCAGTCACTCTGGGGCCAACGTCCTGACTTTC. It encodes CASHSGANVLTF.

The chain has TRBV3-1 (or the pseudogene TRBV3-2) and TRBJ1-2; a weak D match, TRBD1 (5 bases). V lost 0 bases and J lost 8, with 22 bases in between. The CDR3 has 17 residues. CDR1 is LGHDT, CDR2 YNNKEL, per germline (reference sequence). The CDR3 sequence is CASSQENPAAEGRGYTF. CDR3 nucleotides: TGTGCCAGCAGCCAAGAGAATCCCGCCGCGGAGGGACGGGGCTACACCTTC.

This chain's CDR3 is CASTISGLGYGYTF. DNA for the CDR3: TGTGCCAGCACCATATCAGGGTTGGGCTATGGCTACACCTTC. This chain links TRBV6-5 with TRBJ1-2; possible D gene TRBD1, 5 bases. From germline, CDR1 is MNHEY and CDR2 SVGAGI. This CDR3 region has 14 residues. V was trimmed by 7 bases and J by 4 bases, leaving 16 bases between them.

The chain carries TRBV9 and TRBJ1-1, with no clear D. The CDR3 sequence is 13 residues long. Germline loops: CDR1 SGDLS, CDR2 YYNGEE. V was pared by 0 bases and J by 3 bases, with 6 bases between. The CDR3: CASSVVIDTEAFF. In DNA, the CDR3 is TGTGCCAGCAGCGTAGTTATAGACACTGAAGCTTTCTTT.

At least ten counts were recorded for this clone. This rearrangement joins TRBV2 to TRBJ1-3; 8 bases are shared with TRBD1. There are 16 residues in the CDR3. The junction had 6 bases not matched to a gene; V was cut back by 5 bases and J by 0 bases. Germline V gives CDR1 SNHLY, CDR2 FYNNEI. The CDR3 sequence is CASSTRDRSSGNTIYF. The CDR3 coding sequence is TGTGCCAGCAGTACCAGGGACAGGAGCTCTGGAAACACCATATATTTT.

This sequence joins TRBV11-2 and TRBJ1-2; perhaps TRBD1 as D (5 bases). Between the trimmed V and J ends, which lost 1 base and 4 bases, there was a span of 7 bases. Germline-derived CDR1 and CDR2 are SGHAT and FQNNGV. This CDR3 has 13 residues. CDR3 sequence reads: CASSLGGAYGYTF. The CDR3 nucleotides are TGTGCCAGCAGCTTAGGTGGGGCCTATGGCTACACCTTC.

The chain recombines TRBV20-1 with TRBJ2-1; D gene unclear. V was trimmed by 3 bases and J by 0 bases, leaving 12 bases between them. This CDR3 is built from 15 residues. Germline V gene sequence: CDR1 DFQATT, CDR2 SNEGSKA (reference sequence). The CDR3 reads CSASSNGRSYNEQFF. CDR3 DNA: TGCAGTGCTAGTAGCAACGGTCGCTCCTACAATGAGCAGTTCTTC.

This clone has a handful of counts. In nucleotides, the CDR3 is TGTGCCAGCAGCCTAGCAGGGACAGGGAGCTCCTACGAGCAGTACTTC. Protein: CASSLAGTGSSYEQYF. The rearrangement links TRBV5-4 to TRBJ2-7, with 9 bases aligning to TRBD1. The V segment lost 4 bases and the J segment 0 bases; nucleotides outside the gene matches: 8. The CDR3 is 16 residues long. CDR1 is SGHNT, CDR2 YYREEE, per germline (reference sequence).

The rearrangement links TRBV7-9 to TRBJ2-3; no clear D gene. V lost 3 bases, J lost 2 bases, and 6 bases lay in between. The CDR3 spans 13 residues. Germline V gene lookup returns CDR1 SEHNR and CDR2 FQNEAQ (reference sequence). The CDR3 reads CASSLGHTDTQYF. DNA for the CDR3: TGTGCCAGCAGCTTGGGCCACACAGATACGCAGTATTTT.

V usage is TRBV12-3 or TRBV12-4 and J usage is TRBJ2-1; D is unresolved. V was trimmed by 5 bases and J by 6 bases, leaving 11 bases between them. This CDR3 contains 13 residues. Written as DNA, the CDR3 is TGTGCCAGCAGTAAGCCCATAAGCAATGAGCAGTTCTTC. Translation gives CASSKPISNEQFF.

The chain is built from TRBV21-1 and TRBJ1-3; TRBD1, the table's D call, was not compared with the DNA. TRBV21-1 is an annotated pseudogene. The CDR3 runs to 14 residues. The chain's CDR3 is CASRTGTSGNTIYF. For the CDR3, the DNA is TGTGCCAGCAGGACAGGCACCTCTGGAAACACCATATATTTT.

The chain's CDR3 is CASSPTGVGTEAFF. The DNA of the CDR3 is TGTGCCAGCAGTCCGACAGGGGTCGGCACTGAAGCTTTCTTT. The chain carries TRBV28 and TRBJ1-1, with 8 bases fitting TRBD1. CDR1 and CDR2 from the germline V gene are MDHEN and SYDVKM. The trim removed 5 bases at V and 4 bases at J, leaving 6 bases unmatched. The CDR3 totals 14 residues.

This CDR3 is CASCFRTDYGYTF. CDR3 nucleotide sequence: TGTGCCAGCTGTTTTCGGACAGACTATGGCTACACCTTC. The chain has TRBV6-5 and TRBJ1-2; possible D gene TRBD1, 6 bases. The germline V gene has CDR1 MNHEY and CDR2 SVGAGI. The CDR3 runs to 13 residues. Trimming stripped 8 bases from V and 3 bases from J, with 13 bases between.

The chain combines TRBV19 with TRBJ1-1, with D tentatively TRBD1 (6 bases). Germline V gene lookup returns CDR1 LNHDA and CDR2 SQIVND (reference sequence). The V and J ends lost 4 bases and 3 bases respectively, with 18 bases between them. The CDR3 sequence is 16 residues long. The CDR3: CASSTTGTHLHTEAFF. The DNA of the CDR3 is TGTGCCAGTAGTACCACCGGGACACATCTTCACACTGAAGCTTTCTTT. Together with reference TRBV19 and TRBJ1-1, the CDR3 gives the full variable domain: DGGITQSPKYLFRKEGQNVTLSCEQNLNHDAMYWYRQDPGQGLRLIYYSQIVNDFQKGDIAEGYSVSREKKESFPLTVTSAQKNPTAFYLCASSTTGTHLHTEAFFGQGTRLTVV.

Only one count was recorded for this clone. The chain couples TRBV5-1 to TRBJ1-2, with a tentative D call TRBD1 (5 bases). Trimming removed 10 bases from V and 3 bases from J, with 22 bases in between. The CDR3 is 15 residues long. Germline assignment: CDR1 SGHRS and CDR2 YFSETQ. The CDR3: CAPRPTPVGDYGYTF. The CDR3 coding sequence is TGCGCCCCCCGCCCAACCCCCGTGGGGGACTATGGCTACACCTTC.

The gene calls are TRBV2 and TRBJ1-2, with TRBD1 as a possible D gene (5 bases). This CDR3 region has 13 residues. V lost 4 bases and J 7 bases, leaving 13 bases between the germline ends. Germline CDR1 SNHLY, CDR2 FYNNEI. DNA of the CDR3: TGTGCCAGCAGTGTTCTACAGGAGGGTGGCTACACCTTC. This gives the protein CASSVLQEGGYTF. Supplemented by reference TRBV2 and TRBJ1-2, the full variable domain reads EPEVTQTPSHQVTQMGQEVILRCVPISNHLYFYWYRQILGQKVEFLVSFYNNEISEKSEIFDDQFSVERPDGSNFTLKIRSTKLEDSAMYFCASSVLQEGGYTFGSGTRLTVV.

The genes are TRBV5-1 and TRBJ1-4, with 7 bases lining up with TRBD1. Trimming at V came to 3 bases and at J to 7 bases, leaving 9 bases not matched to a gene. This CDR3 has 15 amino acids. Germline values: CDR1 SGHRS, CDR2 YFSETQ. The CDR3 nucleotides are TGCGCCAGCAGCTGGTCGACAGGGAATGTTGAAAAACTGTTTTTT. Its protein product is CASSWSTGNVEKLFF.

This chain connects TRBV6-1 to TRBJ1-6; no definite D call. Deletions cut 5 bases from V and 7 bases from J, with 9 bases between. CDR3 length: 13 residues. The germline gives CDR1 MNHNS, CDR2 SASEGT. CDR3 DNA sequence: TGTGCCAGCAGTCTCGGACGCAATTCACCCCTCCACTTT. Protein: CASSLGRNSPLHF.

V usage is TRBV5-8 and J usage is TRBJ2-2, with TRBD1 as a possible D gene (6 bases). The CDR3 contains 14 residues. Trimming pared 4 bases from V and 6 bases from J, leaving 13 bases between. Germline CDR1 SGHTS, CDR2 YDEGEE. The CDR3 protein is CASSRVGGSGELFF. CDR3 DNA: TGTGCCAGCAGCCGAGTAGGGGGATCCGGGGAGCTGTTTTTT. Together with reference TRBV5-8 and TRBJ2-2, the CDR3 gives the full variable domain: EAGVTQSPTHLIKTRGQQATLRCSPISGHTSVYWYQQALGLGLQFLLWYDEGEERNRGNFPPRFSGRQFPNYSSELNVNALELEDSALYLCASSRVGGSGELFFGEGSRLTVL.

The rearrangement uses TRBV2 and TRBJ1-5; 11 bases fit TRBD1. CDR3 length: 15 amino acids. Germline V CDR1 and CDR2: SNHLY, FYNNEI. V lost 4 bases, J lost 7 bases, and 6 bases stayed unmatched. Here the CDR3 reads CASSGGRTGGQPQHF. CDR3 DNA: TGTGCCAGCAGTGGGGGAAGGACAGGGGGCCAGCCCCAGCATTTT.

This clone was picked up one time. The chain combines TRBV5-4 with TRBJ1-5; D call uncertain. With 0 bases removed from V and 4 bases from J, the gap between germline ends came to 5 bases. CDR1 is SGHNT, CDR2 YYREEE, per germline (reference sequence). The CDR3 is made up of 13 amino acids. DNA of the CDR3: TGTGCCAGCAGCTTGGGGGAGAATCAGCCCCAGCATTTT. Translated: CASSLGENQPQHF.

The chain is built from TRBV6-5 and TRBJ1-3; 7 bases line up with TRBD1. Trimming removed 7 bases from V and 0 bases from J; junction bases left unmatched: 3. CDR3 length equals 14 residues. CDR1 MNHEY and CDR2 SVGAGI come from the germline V gene. CDR3 DNA: TGTGCCAGCACCGGGACAGCCTCTGGAAACACCATATATTTT. Translation gives CASTGTASGNTIYF.

This clone was seen once. The chain is built from TRBV15 and TRBJ2-3; D unresolved. V shed 1 base and J shed 2 bases, with 13 bases lying between them. Germline values: CDR1 LNHNV, CDR2 YYDKDF (reference sequence). This CDR3 is 16 amino acids long. The DNA for the CDR3 is TGTGCCACCAGCAGAGGGGTTGTGGCGAACACAGATACGCAGTATTTT. Amino acid sequence: CATSRGVVANTDTQYF.

This sequence joins TRBV25-1 and TRBJ1-6; 7 bases are shared with TRBD1. CDR3 length: 15 amino acids. Germline CDR1 and CDR2: MGHDK and SYGVNS. V lost 5 bases and J lost 7; bases outside the gene matches: 8. The CDR3 DNA follows: TGTGCCAGCAGTAGGGACAGTCTTTTCAATTCACCCCTCCACTTT. Translated, it gives CASSRDSLFNSPLHF.

The rearrangement links TRBV19 to TRBJ1-5; the match to TRBD1 covers 7 bases. The CDR3 is made up of 21 amino acids. The germline gives CDR1 LNHDA, CDR2 SQIVND (reference sequence). The junction had 23 bases not matched to a gene; V was cut back by 6 bases and J by 0 bases. The CDR3 nucleotides read TGTGCCAGTAGCGTAAGGACAGGCAGCGTCGCATCAAGTTATAGCAATCAGCCCCAGCATTTT. It yields the protein CASSVRTGSVASSYSNQPQHF.

The rearrangement uses TRBV3-1 (or the pseudogene TRBV3-2) and TRBJ2-2; D gene uncertain. The CDR3 totals 16 residues. Germline V gives CDR1 LGHDT, CDR2 YNNKEL (reference sequence). V gave up 4 bases and J gave up 3 bases, with 15 bases separating them. This CDR3 is CASSPVTAGYTGELFF. In DNA, the CDR3 is TGTGCCAGCAGCCCCGTGACCGCCGGTTACACCGGGGAGCTGTTTTTT.

The chain recombines TRBV6-1 with TRBJ2-1; 8 bases line up with TRBD1. The CDR3 is made up of 16 amino acids. Germline V CDR1 and CDR2: MNHNS, SASEGT. V trimming: 4 bases; J trimming: 9 bases; junction bases outside the gene matches: 14. CDR3 sequence: CASSAPTGTGFSEQFF. The DNA of the CDR3 is TGTGCCAGCAGTGCCCCAACCGGGACAGGTTTTAGTGAGCAGTTCTTC.

The chain employs TRBV5-1 and TRBJ2-3; D is possibly TRBD2 (5 bases). CDR3 length: 15 residues. CDR1 SGHRS and CDR2 YFSETQ come from the germline V gene. V gave up 0 bases and J gave up 1 base, with 9 bases separating them. CDR3 sequence: CASSLGGKGTDTQYF. In nucleotides, the CDR3 is TGCGCCAGCAGCTTGGGAGGGAAGGGCACAGATACGCAGTATTTT.

The V call is TRBV4-1, the J call TRBJ1-5; 11 bases line up with TRBD1. CDR1 and CDR2 from the germline V gene are MGHRA and YSYEKL. After removal of 5 bases from V and 6 bases from J, the junction contained 6 bases not matched to a gene. The CDR3 runs to 15 residues. Here the CDR3 reads CASSAGQGARQPQHF. CDR3 nucleotides: TGCGCCAGCAGCGCTGGACAGGGGGCACGTCAGCCCCAGCATTTT.